This T cell receptor beta chain was identified in a study of breast tumors, draining lymph nodes, adjacent tissues. Study-wide results and caveats: Tumor T cell lymph node origin was a supported hypothesis, not proven.

TCRdb fed the multiplex PCR reads into MiXCR, producing one record per CDR3 protein. The sample shows over 250,000 distinct CDR3 sequences, about 33% of them seen only once. This clonotype was seen ten or more times. Its antigen is as yet unknown. V was cut by 1 base and J by 10 bases, with 11 bases left in between. The CDR3 is 14 residues long. Per germline, CDR1 SGHVS and CDR2 FQNEAQ. Axillary draining lymph nodes of breast cancer patients supplied the node samples. The rearrangement joins TRBV7-8 to TRBJ1-6; D is unclear. The TCR comes from a female donor with breast cancer. Some clones in this sample may be carry-over from other donors' samples. Sample: axillary lymph node tissue. The CDR3 nucleotides are TGTGCCAGCAGCTTAGATAGGACGGAATCACCCCTCCACTTT. Amino acids: CASSLDRTESPLHF. Full variable domain (rest looked up from reference TRBV7-8 and TRBJ1-6): GAGVSQSPRYKVAKRGQDVALRCDPISGHVSLFWYQQALGQGPEFLTYFQNEAQLDKSGLPSDRFFAERPEGSVSTLKIQRTQQEDSAVYLCASSLDRTESPLHFGNGTRLTVT.